The rows below give T cell receptor beta chains drawn from one sample of a study of T cells in Graves' hyperthyroidism and ophthalmopathy. TCRdb used MiXCR to reprocess the multiplex PCR reads, holding one entry per CDR3 protein. The top ten hold roughly 7.7% of the sample, which has around 600,000 distinct CDR3 sequences, 14% seen once. Material for sequencing was blood. These receptors all come from a woman aged 18 to 35 with Graves' ophthalmopathy. CDR3s include the opening cysteine and the closing phenylalanine or tryptophan. Each record gives: D gene, J gene, V gene, clone size, CDR3 length, CDR3 DNA, CDR3 protein. D genes are given only for firm matches. Not all rows give a size; the values are once, few, many and, for expanded clones, a class.

TRBD1,TRBJ1-1,TRBV6-1,many,14,TGTGCCAGCAGGCCCGGGACAGGGAACACTGAAGCTTTCTTT,CASRPGTGNTEAFF
TRBD1,TRBJ2-4,TRBV4-1,-,17,TGCGCCAGCAGCCAAGTGGGACAGGGGGCCGCCAAAAACATTCAGTACTTC,CASSQVGQGAAKNIQYF
TRBD1,TRBJ2-1,TRBV7-9,many,15,TGTGCCAGCAGCGATGGACAGGTTCCGGACAATGAGCAGTTCTTC,CASSDGQVPDNEQFF
-,TRBJ2-7,TRBV5-5,many,13,TGTGCCAGCCGCGGGACAGAGGCTGACGAGCAGTACTTC,CASRGTEADEQYF
-,TRBJ2-1,TRBV5-1,many,16,TGCGCCAGCATCCTTTCCCCGGGAGTAGTCTCGGGTGAGCAGTTCTTC,CASILSPGVVSGEQFF
TRBD2,TRBJ2-7,TRBV7-9,few,15,TGTGCCAGCAGCTTAGAGGCGGGAGGTAGCCACGAGCAGTACTTC,CASSLEAGGSHEQYF
-,TRBJ1-1,TRBV19,-,13,TGTGCCAGTAGCGGCTCGGAGAACACTGAAGCTTTCTTT,CASSGSENTEAFF
TRBD1,TRBJ1-4,TRBV15,-,15,TGTGCCACCAGCAGAGATCGATCAGGGGGCGAAAAACTGTTTTTT,CATSRDRSGGEKLFF
TRBD2,TRBJ2-3,TRBV7-9,-,15,TGTGCCAGCAGCTTGGGACTAGCGGCCACAGATACGCAGTATTTT,CASSLGLAATDTQYF
-,TRBJ2-2,TRBV2,few,11,TGTGCCAGCGATAACACCGGGGAGCTGTTTTTT,CASDNTGELFF
-,TRBJ1-1,TRBV7-2,many,14,TGTGCCAGCAGCTGGGGGGTCATGAACACTGAAGCTTTCTTT,CASSWGVMNTEAFF